A selection of T cell receptor beta chains follows, all from one sample in a study of T-cell memory formation after mild COVID-19. TCRdb passed the 5' RACE reads through MiXCR, listing each CDR3 protein once. The data show 150,000 to 200,000 distinct CDR3 sequences, 11% seen once. Source material: PBMCs or a T cell subset sorted from them (not recorded which). The receptors here all came from a man between 18 and 29 years old who had mild COVID-19 (a few samples of this study predate the infection). Cell type and time point are not known. Each CDR3 is given with its conserved first and last residue. Each record gives: D gene, J gene, clone size, V gene, CDR3 protein, CDR3 DNA. D genes are given only for firm matches. Size is stated for part of the rows, as once, few or many counts, or as a class when the clone is expanded.

D: -
J: TRBJ2-3
size: -
V: TRBV20-1
CDR3: CSARDFASPSTDTQYF
DNA: TGCAGTGCTAGAGATTTCGCCTCCCCAAGCACAGATACGCAGTATTTT

D: -
J: TRBJ2-3
size: few
V: TRBV5-1
CDR3: CASIGGPEHTQYF
DNA: TGCGCCAGCATCGGGGGGCCTGAACATACGCAGTATTTT

D: TRBD1
J: TRBJ2-5
size: -
V: TRBV7-9
CDR3: CASSFPGQGRGETQYF
DNA: TGTGCCAGCAGCTTCCCGGGACAGGGTAGAGGGGAGACCCAGTACTTC

D: TRBD1
J: TRBJ1-2
size: -
V: TRBV5-6
CDR3: CASSLTGFPYGYTF
DNA: TGTGCCAGCAGCCTGACAGGGTTTCCCTATGGCTACACCTTC

D: -
J: TRBJ2-3
size: -
V: TRBV2
CDR3: CASRSSGTDTQYF
DNA: TGTGCCAGCAGGTCTAGCGGCACAGATACGCAGTATTTT

D: -
J: TRBJ1-6
size: many
V: TRBV6-5
CDR3: CASSYRVSSYNSPLHF
DNA: TGTGCCAGCAGTTACAGGGTTAGCTCCTATAATTCACCCCTCCACTTT

D: -
J: TRBJ1-1
size: few
V: TRBV21-1
CDR3: CASPLRGTNTEAFF
DNA: TGTGCCAGCCCGCTCCGGGGAACGAACACTGAAGCTTTCTTT

D: -
J: TRBJ2-4
size: few
V: TRBV9
CDR3: CASSVDALRDIQYF
DNA: TGTGCCAGCAGCGTAGATGCCCTGAGGGACATTCAGTACTTC

D: -
J: TRBJ2-7
size: -
V: TRBV7-8
CDR3: CASSPPMLEQYF
DNA: TGTGCCAGCAGCCCTCCGATGCTCGAGCAGTACTTC

D: TRBD2
J: TRBJ2-5
size: few
V: TRBV5-6
CDR3: CASSLLGTSGQETQYF
DNA: TGTGCCAGCAGCTTGTTGGGGACTAGCGGTCAAGAGACCCAGTACTTC

D: TRBD1
J: TRBJ1-4
size: -
V: TRBV5-1
CDR3: CASSLASDRGSGKLFF
DNA: TGCGCCAGCAGCTTGGCCTCGGACAGGGGATCAGGAAAACTGTTTTTT

D: TRBD1
J: TRBJ2-2
size: -
V: TRBV5-1
CDR3: CASRHPQGTNTGELFF
DNA: TGCGCCAGCCGACACCCACAGGGGACGAACACCGGGGAGCTGTTTTTT

D: -
J: TRBJ2-1
size: -
V: TRBV9
CDR3: CASSVGGTTNNEQFF
DNA: TGTGCCAGCAGCGTAGGAGGCACCACCAACAATGAGCAGTTCTTC

D: -
J: TRBJ2-4
size: few
V: TRBV7-8
CDR3: CASSMPPRGKNIQYF
DNA: TGTGCCAGCAGCATGCCCCCCAGGGGAAAAAACATTCAGTACTTC

D: -
J: TRBJ2-5
size: -
V: TRBV12-3/TRBV12-4
CDR3: CASSARGAETQYF
DNA: TGTGCCAGCAGTGCCAGGGGGGCAGAGACCCAGTACTTC

D: -
J: TRBJ1-2
size: -
V: TRBV5-1
CDR3: CASSLLDSVYGYTF
DNA: TGCGCCAGCAGCTTACTAGACAGTGTATATGGCTACACCTTC

D: -
J: TRBJ1-6
size: -
V: TRBV20-1
CDR3: CSARSQSSYNSPLHF
DNA: TGCAGTGCGAGGTCCCAGAGCTCCTATAATTCACCCCTCCACTTT

D: TRBD1
J: TRBJ2-7
size: few
V: TRBV10-3
CDR3: CAISDGQGDEQYF
DNA: TGTGCCATCAGTGATGGACAGGGGGACGAGCAGTACTTC

D: -
J: TRBJ2-4
size: few
V: TRBV11-2
CDR3: CASSPQGSRYIQYF
DNA: TGTGCCAGCAGTCCCCAGGGAAGTCGCTACATTCAGTACTTC

D: TRBD2
J: TRBJ2-5
size: few
V: TRBV20-1
CDR3: CSARDDSGGAFETQYF
DNA: TGCAGTGCTAGAGACGATAGCGGGGGGGCATTCGAGACCCAGTACTTC

D: -
J: TRBJ2-5
size: few
V: TRBV2
CDR3: CASSLTSPQETQYF
DNA: TGTGCCAGCAGCTTGACATCTCCCCAAGAGACCCAGTACTTC

D: -
J: TRBJ2-2
size: -
V: TRBV6-2/TRBV6-3
CDR3: CASGGFETGELFF
DNA: TGTGCCAGCGGGGGATTCGAAACCGGGGAGCTGTTTTTT

D: TRBD2
J: TRBJ2-1
size: -
V: TRBV20-1
CDR3: CSASTLAGASYNEQFF
DNA: TGCAGTGCTAGTACGTTAGCGGGGGCCTCCTACAATGAGCAGTTCTTC

D: -
J: TRBJ2-5
size: -
V: TRBV9
CDR3: CASSADPGRARDKETQYF
DNA: TGTGCCAGCAGCGCAGATCCAGGAAGGGCCAGGGATAAGGAGACCCAGTACTTC

D: -
J: TRBJ1-2
size: many
V: TRBV12-3/TRBV12-4
CDR3: CASSFGGYGYTF
DNA: TGTGCCAGCAGTTTCGGGGGCTATGGCTACACCTTC

D: TRBD1
J: TRBJ1-1
size: -
V: TRBV7-9
CDR3: CASSLGDRGGTEAFF
DNA: TGTGCCAGCAGCTTAGGGGACAGGGGAGGCACTGAAGCTTTCTTT

D: TRBD2
J: TRBJ2-5
size: -
V: TRBV7-6
CDR3: CASNGEGGTQYF
DNA: TGTGCCAGCAACGGGGAGGGTGGGACCCAGTACTTC

D: -
J: TRBJ2-3
size: few
V: TRBV20-1
CDR3: CSATGRHRSDTQYF
DNA: TGCAGTGCTACAGGACGCCACCGCTCAGATACGCAGTATTTT

D: TRBD2
J: TRBJ2-5
size: few
V: TRBV20-1
CDR3: CSARDQGSGGASEKTQYF
DNA: TGCAGTGCTAGAGATCAGGGTAGCGGGGGGGCGAGTGAGAAGACCCAGTACTTC

D: -
J: TRBJ2-5
size: few
V: TRBV5-6
CDR3: CASSLDEQETQYF
DNA: TGTGCCAGCAGCTTGGATGAGCAAGAGACCCAGTACTTC

D: -
J: TRBJ1-5
size: -
V: TRBV20-1
CDR3: CSARVTISNQPQHF
DNA: TGCAGTGCTAGAGTGACAATAAGCAATCAGCCCCAGCATTTT

D: -
J: TRBJ1-2
size: few
V: TRBV20-1
CDR3: CSGALDYGYTF
DNA: TGCAGTGGGGCCCTTGACTATGGCTACACCTTC

D: -
J: TRBJ2-2
size: few
V: TRBV14
CDR3: CASSPKPSANTGELFF
DNA: TGTGCCAGCAGCCCAAAACCAAGCGCGAACACCGGGGAGCTGTTTTTT

D: -
J: TRBJ2-3
size: -
V: TRBV6-5
CDR3: CASGDRRDTQYF
DNA: TGTGCCAGCGGGGACCGACGAGATACGCAGTATTTT

D: -
J: TRBJ2-3
size: -
V: TRBV4-3
CDR3: CASSGQRTDTQYF
DNA: TGCGCCAGCAGCGGGCAGCGGACAGATACGCAGTATTTT

D: TRBD2
J: TRBJ2-3
size: -
V: TRBV20-1
CDR3: CSAIRGGGTDTQYF
DNA: TGCAGTGCTATTCGCGGGGGAGGCACAGATACGCAGTATTTT

D: TRBD2
J: TRBJ2-3
size: many
V: TRBV20-1
CDR3: CSARPAGASDTQYF
DNA: TGCAGTGCTAGACCAGCGGGGGCCTCAGATACGCAGTATTTT

D: TRBD1
J: TRBJ2-2
size: -
V: TRBV7-6
CDR3: CASRLNRDRGGELFF
DNA: TGTGCCAGCAGGTTGAACCGGGACAGGGGCGGGGAGCTGTTTTTT

D: TRBD2
J: TRBJ2-6
size: -
V: TRBV7-2
CDR3: CASSLARTSGTSGANVLTF
DNA: TGTGCCAGCAGCTTAGCGCGGACTAGCGGGACGTCTGGGGCCAACGTCCTGACTTTC

D: TRBD1
J: TRBJ1-1
size: few
V: TRBV5-1
CDR3: CASSPGTGTYTEAFF
DNA: TGCGCCAGCAGCCCAGGGACAGGCACCTACACTGAAGCTTTCTTT